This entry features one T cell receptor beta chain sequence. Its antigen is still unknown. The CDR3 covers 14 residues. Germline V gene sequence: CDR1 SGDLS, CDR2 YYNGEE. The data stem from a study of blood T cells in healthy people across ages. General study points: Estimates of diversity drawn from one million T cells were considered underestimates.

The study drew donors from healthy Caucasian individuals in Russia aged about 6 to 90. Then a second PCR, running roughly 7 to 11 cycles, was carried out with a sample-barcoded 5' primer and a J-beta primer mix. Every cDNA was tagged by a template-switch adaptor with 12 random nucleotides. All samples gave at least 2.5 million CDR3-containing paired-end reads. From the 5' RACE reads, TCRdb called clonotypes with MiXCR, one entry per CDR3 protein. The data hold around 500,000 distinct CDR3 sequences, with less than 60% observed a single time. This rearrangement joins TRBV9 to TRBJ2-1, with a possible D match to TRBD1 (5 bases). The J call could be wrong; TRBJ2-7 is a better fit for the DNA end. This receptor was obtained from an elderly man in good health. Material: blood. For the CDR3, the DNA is TGTGCCAGCAGCGTAGCAGCCAGGGCATACGAGCAGTACTTC. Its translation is CASSVAARAYEQYF.